This T cell receptor (beta chain) was identified in a study of shared clonotypes between healthy human individuals. Produced via immunoSEQ multiplex PCR; TCRdb's table is partial and in-frame only. The data hold about 1.1 million clones, with about 80% observed a single time. Study conclusions and caveats: Of the naive CD4 clonotypes, approximately 5% were shared across several donors.

The CDR3 extends over 19 amino acids. Trimming cost V 1 base and J 5 bases; bases outside gene matches: 17. Germline V lookup: CDR1 KGHSH, CDR2 LQKENI. Investigators divided CD4+ cells into CD45RA+ naive and CD45RA-negative memory subsets. This clone was seen a few times. Its antigen is undetermined. The genes are TRBV18 and TRBJ2-7; 10 nucleotides agree with TRBD2. The clonotype was recovered from a man in his late teens or twenties in good health. Some clones in this sample may be carry-over from other donors' samples. What was sequenced was memory CD4+ T cells from PBMCs. Subset in this sample: CD45RA-negative fraction. CDR3 residues: CASSPRPAGGWSTVDEQYF. The DNA of the CDR3 is TGTGCCAGCTCACCACGCCCAGCGGGAGGGTGGAGTACTGTCGACGAGCAGTACTTC.